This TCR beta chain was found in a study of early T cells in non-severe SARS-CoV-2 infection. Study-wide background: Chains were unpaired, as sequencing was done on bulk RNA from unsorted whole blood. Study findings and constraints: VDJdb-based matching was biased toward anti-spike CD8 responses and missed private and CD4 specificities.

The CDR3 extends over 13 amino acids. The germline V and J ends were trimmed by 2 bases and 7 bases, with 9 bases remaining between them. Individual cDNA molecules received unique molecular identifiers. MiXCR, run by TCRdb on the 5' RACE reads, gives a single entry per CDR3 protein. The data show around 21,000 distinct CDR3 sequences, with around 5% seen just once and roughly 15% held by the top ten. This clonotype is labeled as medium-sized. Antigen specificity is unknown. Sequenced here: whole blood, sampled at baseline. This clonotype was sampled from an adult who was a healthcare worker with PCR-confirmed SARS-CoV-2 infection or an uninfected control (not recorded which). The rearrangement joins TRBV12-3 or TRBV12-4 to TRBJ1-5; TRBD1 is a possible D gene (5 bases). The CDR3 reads CASSLSGGQPQHF. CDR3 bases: TGTGCCAGCAGTTTATCGGGGGGACAGCCCCAGCATTTT.